A single sample is the source of the 9 T cell receptor beta chains below, sequenced in a study of regulatory T cells in long-lasting Graves disease. Time point specified: newly diagnosed GD, antithyroid drugs for less than 3 months. After RNA was extracted from PBMCs, the TCR library was made from it. According to the study, TCR beta libraries were built with iRepertoire HTBI primers and CDR3-region Arm-PCR. A single record per CDR3 protein comes from TCRdb applying MiXCR to the multiplex PCR reads. The table includes 500,000 or so distinct CDR3 sequences, 14% detected once. These data were also reused for a study on T cells in Graves' hyperthyroidism and ophthalmopathy.

Sequencing used peripheral blood mononuclear cells (PBMCs), obtained at new diagnosis, from a patient treated with antithyroid drugs. The receptors here all came from a woman in her forties or fifties with Graves disease.

This clonotype was found many times. The chain recombines TRBV7-8 with TRBJ2-1; no reliable D call. CDR3 length: 14 residues. The V gene lost 3 bases and the J gene lost 0 bases, with 6 bases spanning the gap. CDR1 and CDR2 (germline): SGHVS, FQNEAQ. CDR3 amino acids: CASSFFGSYNEQFF. The CDR3 DNA sequence: TGTGCCAGCAGCTTTTTTGGCTCCTACAATGAGCAGTTCTTC.

Details on this clonotype: Since a much larger clone is just one base distant, this may be a read error. The V call is TRBV2, the J call TRBJ2-3; D not resolved. The assigned J gene may be wrong: the sequence end matches TRBJ2-7 better. This CDR3 is built from 13 residues. CDR1 SNHLY and CDR2 FYNNEI come from the germline V gene. CDR3 region: CASQTQTAWKQYF. Here the CDR3 DNA reads TGTGCCAGCCAAACTCAGACTGCTTGGAAGCAGTACTTC.

This clonotype was counted at least ten times. The genes are TRBV6-1 and TRBJ1-4; D remains unclear. Germline CDR1 MNHNS, CDR2 SASEGT. Trimming removed 7 bases from V and 0 bases from J, with 12 bases in between. CDR3 length: 15 residues. DNA of the CDR3: TGTGCCAGCAACCCCGCCGGGGCAACTAATGAAAAACTGTTTTTT. It specifies CASNPAGATNEKLFF.

The rearrangement joins TRBV5-5 to TRBJ2-7; 11 bases match TRBD1. This CDR3 has 16 amino acids. V shed 3 bases, J shed 4 bases, and the junction held 9 bases outside the gene matches. CDR1 SGHKS and CDR2 YYEKEE come from the germline V gene (reference sequence). The DNA for the CDR3 is TGTGCCAGCAGCTCTGACCGGGACAGGGGGATTTACGAGCAGTACTTC. This codes for CASSSDRDRGIYEQYF.

This clonotype was observed many times. The V gene is TRBV10-3, the J gene TRBJ1-5, with TRBD1 matching over 9 bases. The CDR3 covers 13 residues. Germline CDR1 and CDR2: ENHRY and SYGVKD. After removal of 10 bases from V and 4 bases from J, the junction contained 5 bases not matched to a gene. The DNA for the CDR3 is TGTGCCACAACGGGACAGGGAAATCAGCCCCAGCATTTT. Its translation is CATTGQGNQPQHF.

Note on this clonotype: A much larger clone lies a single base off, so this may be a read error. The chain joins TRBV3-1 to TRBJ2-5; TRBD1 might be the D (6 bases). The CDR3 loop spans 13 amino acids. From germline, CDR1 is LGHDT and CDR2 YNNKEL (reference sequence). The V end lost 6 bases, the J end lost 10 bases, and 18 bases lay between the germline ends. The CDR3 DNA is TGTGCCAGCAGTCGGCAGGGGACGAAGAGCCAGTACTTC. Encoded protein: CASSRQGTKSQYF.

For this clonotype: Germline and junction disagree at one end, which may indicate a read error. The CDR3 nucleotides read TGTGCCAGCAGTTTAGGTGGGAGTTACTATGGCTACACCTTC. This codes for CASSLGGSYYGYTF. The chain has TRBV7-6 and TRBJ1-2; D call uncertain. Germline-derived CDR1 and CDR2 are SGHVS and FNYEAQ. This CDR3 is 14 amino acids long.

This clonotype was observed a handful of times. The gene calls are TRBV5-1 and TRBJ2-6, with 8 bases matching TRBD1. This CDR3 is 16 amino acids long. V shed 5 bases, J shed 2 bases, and the junction held 6 bases outside the gene matches. Germline CDR1 is SGHRS and CDR2 is YFSETQ. CDR3: CASSIGQGPGANVLTF. In DNA form, the CDR3 reads TGCGCCAGCAGTATAGGACAGGGCCCTGGGGCCAACGTCCTGACTTTC.

This clonotype has ten or more counts. This chain joins TRBV29-1 and TRBJ2-2; no clear D gene. This CDR3 spans 12 amino acids. Germline V lookup: CDR1 SQVTM, CDR2 ANQGSEA. Trimming pared 6 bases from V and 3 bases from J, leaving 8 bases between. CDR3 sequence: CSVDSDTGELFF. The CDR3 DNA reads TGCAGCGTGGATTCGGACACCGGGGAGCTGTTTTTT.